This TCR beta chain derives from a study of T-cell reconstitution after alpha-beta-depleted transplantation in children. Study-level results: Reportedly, alpha-beta T cells present about two months post-transplant originated from several hundred expanded clones of graft origin. Once a year had passed after transplant, T-cell counts and diversity came mostly from newly produced T cells.

Trimming cost V 6 bases and J 2 bases, with 12 bases left between them. The length of the CDR3 is 13 residues. Germline assignment: CDR1 SQVTM and CDR2 ANQGSEA. Researchers prepared the TCRbeta library using unique molecular identifiers, the study reports. In TCRdb, the PCR reads were re-called with MiXCR into one record per CDR3 protein. Of approximately 630,000 distinct CDR3 sequences listed, roughly 14% are singletons. This clonotype was recorded many times. Its antigen is as yet unknown. This TCR was recovered from a girl aged 2 to 9 with congenital amegakaryocytic thrombocytopenia, due to receive a stem cell transplant. Sequences were derived from PBMCs, sampled before TCRalphabeta/CD19-depleted stem cell transplant. The rearrangement uses TRBV29-1 and TRBJ2-3; either TRBD1 or TRBD2 may supply D (5 bases each). The DNA of the CDR3 is TGCAGCGTCCGGGGCCGGAACACAGATACGCAGTATTTT. Its protein is CSVRGRNTDTQYF.